This T cell receptor (beta chain) appears in the sequencing data of a study of STAT3 mutations in large granular lymphocyte leukemia. Notes on the study in general: After therapy, about 30% of the 18 patients switched clonotypes, all new clones STAT3 wild type. In T-cell large granular lymphocyte leukemia, about half of patients showed multiple immunodominant subclonotypes. Clonal expansion was inferred from samples taken at other timepoints.

Notes on this clone: Antigen unknown.

V lost 5 bases to trimming and J lost 5 bases, with 16 bases between them. The CDR3 runs 14 residues. CDR1 and CDR2 from the germline V gene are SGHVS and FQNEAQ. Profiling relied on immunoSEQ multiplex PCR, and the TCRdb table lists in-frame clones only, not all of them. The data show roughly 38,000 clones, approximately 91% seen once. This sequence originates from a human donor with T large granular lymphocyte leukemia. Some clones in this sample may be carry-over from other donors' samples. Sequencing was done on a sample of PBMCs. This chain connects TRBV7-8 to TRBJ2-7; D not certain. CDR3 sequence: CASSPTPATHEQYF. For the CDR3, the DNA is TGTGCCAGCAGCCCCACCCCGGCTACCCACGAGCAGTACTTC. Using reference TRBV7-8 and TRBJ2-7 for the parts outside the CDR3, the full variable domain is GAGVSQSPRYKVAKRGQDVALRCDPISGHVSLFWYQQALGQGPEFLTYFQNEAQLDKSGLPSDRFFAERPEGSVSTLKIQRTQQEDSAVYLCASSPTPATHEQYFGPGTRLTVT.